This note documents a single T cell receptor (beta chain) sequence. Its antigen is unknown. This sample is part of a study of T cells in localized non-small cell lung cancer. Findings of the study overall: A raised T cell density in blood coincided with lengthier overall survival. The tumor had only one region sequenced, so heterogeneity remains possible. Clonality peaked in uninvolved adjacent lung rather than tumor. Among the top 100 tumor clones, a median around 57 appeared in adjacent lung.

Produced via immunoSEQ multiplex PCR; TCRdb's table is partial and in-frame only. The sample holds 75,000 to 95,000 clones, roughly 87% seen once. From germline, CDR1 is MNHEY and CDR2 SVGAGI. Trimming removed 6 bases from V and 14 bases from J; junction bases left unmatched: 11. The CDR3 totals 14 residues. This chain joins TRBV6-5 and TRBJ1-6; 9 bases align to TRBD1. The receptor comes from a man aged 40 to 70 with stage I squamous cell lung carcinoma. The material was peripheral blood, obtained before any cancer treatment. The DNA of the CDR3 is TGTGCCAGCAGCCCGGACAGGGGTGGGAGGGCCCTCCACTTT. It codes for CASSPDRGGRALHF.